Listed here are 21 T cell receptor beta chains from one sample, sequenced in a study of OX40 agonist ivuxolimab in advanced cancers. Libraries were constructed by the immunoSEQ multiplex PCR assay. This is the immuneACCESS table as TCRdb keeps it, with only in-frame sequences that have V and J called. A part of the clones is gone; compared with another copy, unresolved V genes explain less than half, and the rest is unexplained. The sample table records over 65,000 clones; nearly 90% of these occur just once. Together, the top ten hold roughly 0.27% of the sample. The sequencing here drew on CD4+ or CD8+ T cells sorted from blood, taken in a trial of the OX40 agonist ivuxolimab. The receptors derive from an adult with an advanced solid tumor such as melanoma, head and neck, liver or kidney cancer.

V usage is TRBV6-5 and J usage is TRBJ1-2, with TRBD1 matching over 8 bases. Per the germline V gene, CDR1 is MNHEY and CDR2 is SVGAGI. V lost 5 bases to trimming and J lost 4 bases; unmatched junction nucleotides: 9. The CDR3 runs to 15 residues. In nucleotides, the CDR3 is TGTGCCAGCAGTCAACCGGGACAGGTTGTCTATGGCTACACCTTC. Amino acids: CASSQPGQVVYGYTF.

V gene TRBV7-2 combines with J gene TRBJ2-1; 8 positions match TRBD2. The V gene end was trimmed by 1 base and the J gene end by 6 bases; junction bases not matched to a gene: 11. The CDR3 runs to 17 residues. Germline V gives CDR1 SGHTA, CDR2 FQGNSA. CDR3 bases: TGTGCCAGCAGCTTAGTCACTACTAGCGGAGCCTCCAATGAGCAGTTCTTC. It codes for CASSLVTTSGASNEQFF.

This chain joins TRBV7-2 and TRBJ2-7, with TRBD2 identical over 8 bases. The J segment lost 4 bases and the V segment lost 5 bases, leaving 7 bases of the junction unmatched. The V gene's germline CDR1 is SGHTA and CDR2 FQGNSA. This CDR3 contains 14 residues. The CDR3 sequence: CASSKTGTRYEQYF. Here the CDR3 DNA reads TGTGCCAGCAGCAAAACGGGGACTAGATACGAGCAGTACTTC.

The rearrangement links TRBV5-6 to TRBJ2-1; TRBD2 matches 8 bases. The V gene's germline CDR1 is SGHDT and CDR2 YYEEEE. The CDR3 spans 17 residues. With 0 bases clipped from V and 4 bases from J, the junction kept 9 bases outside the gene matches. The CDR3 coding sequence is TGTGCCAGCAGCTTGGCCGTCGGACTAGCCCTATACAATGAGCAGTTCTTC. Translation: CASSLAVGLALYNEQFF.

The chain uses TRBV19 and TRBJ2-2, with 10 nucleotides matching TRBD2. The CDR3 totals 17 residues. Germline V gene lookup returns CDR1 LNHDA and CDR2 SQIVND (reference sequence). V lost 2 bases to trimming and J lost 7 bases; unmatched junction nucleotides: 10. This CDR3 is CASSILLGLAGVGELFF. In DNA, the CDR3 is TGTGCCAGTAGTATACTCCTTGGGCTAGCGGGAGTCGGGGAGCTGTTTTTT.

J is TRBJ2-5 and V is TRBV5-4, with 11 bases aligning to TRBD2. Germline-derived CDR1 and CDR2 are SGHNT and YYREEE (reference sequence). With 3 bases clipped from V and 2 bases from J, the junction kept 3 bases outside the gene matches. This CDR3 is built from 15 residues. The DNA for the CDR3 is TGTGCCAGCAGCTGGGGACTAGCGGCACAAGAGACCCAGTACTTC. It specifies CASSWGLAAQETQYF.

This clone came up once. This CDR3 is CASSRIGTGGETQYF. Written as DNA, the CDR3 is TGTGCCAGCAGTAGAATTGGGACAGGGGGAGAGACCCAGTACTTC. The V call is TRBV2, the J call TRBJ2-5; 11 nucleotides agree with TRBD1. CDR1 and CDR2 (germline): SNHLY, FYNNEI. V lost 5 bases, J lost 4 bases, and 6 bases stayed unmatched. The CDR3 totals 15 residues.

The genes are TRBV4-1 and TRBJ2-7; 10 bases are a match to TRBD1. The CDR3 loop spans 17 amino acids. Losses at the gene ends were 2 bases for V and 2 bases for J; bases not matched to a gene: 9. Per the germline V gene, CDR1 is MGHRA and CDR2 is YSYEKL. CDR3 bases: TGCGCCAGCAGCCAAAGGGGGGCCGGGACAGGGGCCTACGAGCAGTACTTC. As protein: CASSQRGAGTGAYEQYF.

The chain joins TRBV6-6 to TRBJ2-7, with D perhaps TRBD1 or TRBD2 (5 bases each). The V gene's germline CDR1 is MNHNY and CDR2 SVGAGI (reference sequence). This CDR3 region has 15 residues. Trimming cost V 5 bases and J 4 bases, with 18 bases left between them. CDR3 protein: CASSDRTGHRYEQYF. In DNA, the CDR3 is TGTGCCAGCAGTGATCGGACTGGACATAGGTACGAGCAGTACTTC.

J is TRBJ2-6 and V is TRBV19; possibly TRBD1 for D (5 bases). This CDR3 is built from 16 residues. Germline V gene lookup returns CDR1 LNHDA and CDR2 SQIVND (reference sequence). With 4 bases removed from V and 4 bases from J, the gap between germline ends came to 14 bases. CDR3 in amino acids: CASSNGWGGGANVLTF. The CDR3 DNA follows: TGTGCCAGTAGTAACGGGTGGGGCGGAGGGGCCAACGTCCTGACTTTC.

The chain has TRBV7-2 and TRBJ2-7; 7 nucleotides align to TRBD1. The germline gives CDR1 SGHTA, CDR2 FQGNSA. V gave up 3 bases and J gave up 6 bases; unmatched junction bases: 5. The CDR3 has 13 amino acids. The CDR3 sequence: CASSFDRAGEQYF. DNA of the CDR3: TGTGCCAGCAGCTTCGACAGGGCGGGCGAGCAGTACTTC.

The chain joins TRBV10-2 to TRBJ2-7, with 9 bases lining up with TRBD1. Germline V gene sequence: CDR1 WSHSY, CDR2 SAAADI. The CDR3 runs to 15 residues. The junction had 6 bases not matched to a gene; V was cut back by 3 bases and J by 3 bases. The CDR3 here is CASSDPRQGGYEQYF. The CDR3 region has the DNA TGCGCCAGCAGTGACCCCCGACAGGGGGGCTACGAGCAGTACTTC.

This chain joins TRBV4-1 and TRBJ1-3; a possible D gene is TRBD1 (5 bases). CDR1 is MGHRA, CDR2 YSYEKL, per germline. This CDR3 is built from 14 residues. Deletions cut 1 base from V and 2 bases from J, with 6 bases between. The CDR3 loop is CASSQGGTGNTIYF. In DNA, the CDR3 is TGCGCCAGCAGCCAAGGGGGGACTGGAAACACCATATATTTT.

This sequence joins TRBV27 and TRBJ1-5, with D possibly TRBD1 on 5 matching bases. The CDR3 spans 14 residues. V lost 8 bases and J 0 bases, leaving 11 bases between the germline ends. CDR1 and CDR2 from the germline V gene are MNHEY and SMNVEV (reference sequence). CDR3 amino acids: CASAQGDSNQPQHF. The DNA for the CDR3 is TGTGCCAGCGCACAAGGGGATAGCAATCAGCCCCAGCATTTT.

This clone was picked up one time. V and J are TRBV6-5 and TRBJ1-1; D not resolved. CDR3 length: 13 residues. V was trimmed by 5 bases and J by 1 base, leaving 8 bases between them. Germline loops: CDR1 MNHEY, CDR2 SVGAGI. The CDR3 sequence: CASSSFRNTEAFF. DNA for the CDR3: TGTGCCAGCAGTAGTTTCCGGAACACTGAAGCTTTCTTT.

The table lists this clone with a count of one. The J gene is TRBJ1-4, the V gene TRBV10-3; D perhaps matches TRBD1 (5 bases). The germline V gene encodes CDR1 ENHRY and CDR2 SYGVKD. CDR3 length: 15 residues. Trimming stripped 5 bases from V and 8 bases from J, with 18 bases between. This chain's CDR3 is CAISSENRLGEKLFF. Here the CDR3 DNA reads TGTGCCATCAGTTCCGAAAACAGGTTGGGGGAAAAACTGTTTTTT.

The V gene is TRBV2, the J gene TRBJ2-3, with D tentatively TRBD1 (6 bases). CDR1 is SNHLY and CDR2 is FYNNEI in the germline V gene. The V gene lost 2 bases and the J gene lost 6 bases, with 12 bases spanning the gap. This CDR3 comprises 14 residues. CDR3 sequence: CASSEQGFADTQYF. In DNA, the CDR3 is TGTGCCAGCAGTGAACAGGGGTTCGCGGATACGCAGTATTTT. Variable domain in full (rest from reference TRBV2 and TRBJ2-3): EPEVTQTPSHQVTQMGQEVILRCVPISNHLYFYWYRQILGQKVEFLVSFYNNEISEKSEIFDDQFSVERPDGSNFTLKIRSTKLEDSAMYFCASSEQGFADTQYFGPGTRLTVL.

This clone was detected a few times. The rearrangement links TRBV14 to TRBJ2-7; the match to TRBD2 covers 9 bases. The V and J ends lost 1 base and 6 bases, in that order; junction bases with no gene match: 10. CDR1 and CDR2 (germline): SGHDN, FVKESK. CDR3 length: 16 residues. Here the CDR3 reads CASSQGTAGGPSEQYF. For the CDR3, the DNA is TGTGCCAGCAGCCAAGGAACTGCGGGAGGGCCGTCCGAGCAGTACTTC.

This sequence joins TRBV18 and TRBJ2-1; D is uncertain. The germline gives CDR1 KGHSH, CDR2 LQKENI. This CDR3 has 16 amino acids. Deletions cut 5 bases from V and 4 bases from J, with 18 bases between. The DNA of the CDR3 is TGTGCCAGCTCAGCGAGTGGTAGGTCACTGTACAATGAGCAGTTCTTC. It yields the protein CASSASGRSLYNEQFF.

The chain recombines TRBV28 with TRBJ1-4; 7 positions agree with TRBD1. Germline values: CDR1 MDHEN, CDR2 SYDVKM. The CDR3 runs 15 residues. V was pared by 6 bases and J by 7 bases, with 11 bases of the junction left unmatched. The chain's CDR3 is CASRNRGEVGEKLFF. In nucleotides, the CDR3 is TGTGCCAGCAGAAACAGGGGCGAAGTGGGTGAAAAACTGTTTTTT.

The chain is built from TRBV9 and TRBJ2-7; D is ambiguous. Germline-derived CDR1 and CDR2 are SGDLS and YYNGEE. Deletions cut 0 bases from V and 5 bases from J, with 3 bases between. The CDR3 consists of 11 residues. The CDR3 DNA reads as TGTGCCAGCAGCGTAGTGGACGAGCAGTACTTC. Amino acid sequence: CASSVVDEQYF.